This entry features one T cell receptor (beta chain) sequence. Germline trimming cut 8 bases from V and 8 bases from J; bases unmatched to any gene: 8. Germline CDR1 reads LNHNV; CDR2 reads YYDKDF (reference sequence). The length of the CDR3 is 14 residues. Clones were sequenced by immunoSEQ multiplex PCR, and TCRdb holds only the in-frame ones, with some missing. The repertoire holds more than 65,000 clones, with approximately 88% as singletons. These data come from a study of blood T cell repertoires in COVID-19. Background on the study: The United States, Italy and Spain were the sources of the acute and convalescent COVID-19 samples.

The sequenced sample consisted of peripheral blood. This sequence joins TRBV15 and TRBJ1-4; 10 bases are shared with TRBD1. The receptor was isolated from a woman in her fifties or sixties with acute or convalescent COVID-19. CDR3 nucleotide sequence: TGTGCCACCCGGACAGGGGGAATTGGGGAAAAACTGTTTTTT. Translating it yields CATRTGGIGEKLFF. Supplemented by reference TRBV15 and TRBJ1-4, the full variable domain reads DAMVIQNPRYQVTQFGKPVTLSCSQTLNHNVMYWYQQKSSQAPKLLFHYYDKDFNNEADTPDNFQSRRPNTSFCFLDIRSPGLGDTAMYLCATRTGGIGEKLFFGSGTQLSVL.